These 29 T cell receptor beta chains were all obtained from the same sample, sequenced in a study of shared clonotypes between healthy human individuals. Only in-frame clones appear in the TCRdb table, and some are missing; sequencing was by immunoSEQ multiplex PCR. The sample has more than 2,000,000 clones; approximately 93% are singletons. Sequences were obtained from naive CD4+ T cells from PBMCs. The subset here: CD45RA+ positively selected. All receptors come from a man younger than 35 in good health. Some clones in this sample may be carry-over from other donors' samples.

The CDR3 protein is CASSQERGAGGDTQYF. Here the CDR3 DNA reads TGTGCCAGCAGCCAAGAGCGAGGGGCAGGAGGAGATACGCAGTATTTT. V is TRBV4-2 and J is TRBJ2-3; D may be TRBD1 or TRBD2 (5 bases each). Germline CDR1 is LGHNA and CDR2 is YNFKEQ. The CDR3 spans 16 residues. The V end was cut by 0 bases, the J end by 5 bases, with 15 bases between.

The gene calls are TRBV5-1 and TRBJ2-3; TRBD2 is a possible D gene (6 bases). Trimming took 1 base from V and 8 from J, leaving 17 bases between them. The CDR3 is 15 residues long. Germline CDR1 is SGHRS and CDR2 is YFSETQ. The CDR3 reads CASSLIGGTPSTQYF. CDR3 bases: TGCGCCAGCAGCTTGATCGGCGGGACTCCTAGTACGCAGTATTTT.

The V and J genes are TRBV25-1 and TRBJ1-2, with 7 positions matching TRBD1. CDR1 is MGHDK, CDR2 SYGVNS, per germline. V was pared by 4 bases and J by 8 bases, with 13 bases of the junction left unmatched. This CDR3 contains 15 residues. The CDR3 sequence is CASSARMTGYGGYTF. DNA of the CDR3: TGTGCCAGCAGTGCCCGGATGACAGGGTACGGAGGCTACACCTTC.

The chain joins TRBV6-7 to TRBJ2-7, with 9 bases lining up with TRBD2. TRBV6-7 is noted as an ORF with a role that remains uncertain. V trimming: 2 bases; J trimming: 0 bases; junction bases outside the gene matches: 11. CDR3 length: 18 amino acids. CDR3 sequence reads: CASSYTAGGPRSSYEQYF. The CDR3 DNA is TGTGCCAGCAGTTACACGGCGGGAGGGCCGAGGAGCTCCTACGAGCAGTACTTC.

V and J are TRBV5-6 and TRBJ2-5; tentatively, D is TRBD2 (5 bases). V lost 0 bases and J lost 0, with 12 bases in between. Germline assignment: CDR1 SGHDT and CDR2 YYEEEE. The CDR3 covers 16 residues. The CDR3 sequence is CASSLVIGLNQETQYF. Here the CDR3 DNA reads TGTGCCAGCAGCTTGGTGATAGGACTCAACCAAGAGACCCAGTACTTC.

This clone was observed a few times. This CDR3 is also generated by other DNA sequences in the sample. The chain combines TRBV19 with TRBJ1-2; maybe TRBD1 (5 bases). CDR3 size: 12 residues. V gave up 3 bases and J gave up 8 bases, with 10 bases separating them. CDR1 LNHDA and CDR2 SQIVND come from the germline V gene (reference sequence). The chain's CDR3 is CASSIDRGGYTF. CDR3 bases: TGTGCCAGTAGTATCGACAGAGGAGGCTACACCTTC.

Comment on this clone: Within the sample, other DNA sequences also encode this same CDR3. This chain joins TRBV27 and TRBJ1-5; the D gene is possibly TRBD1 (5 bases). CDR1 is MNHEY and CDR2 is SMNVEV in the germline V gene (reference sequence). This CDR3 spans 14 amino acids. Trimming stripped 6 bases from V and 1 base from J, with 10 bases between. CDR3 region: CASSRDRSNQPQHF. The CDR3 DNA is TGTGCCAGCAGCCGGGACCGGAGCAATCAGCCCCAGCATTTT.

This clone was seen only once. The V call is TRBV21-1, the J call TRBJ2-1; TRBD2 was called by the table and not checked on the DNA. TRBV21-1 is a known pseudogene. This CDR3 is 14 amino acids long. The CDR3 sequence: CASSSRTSGNEQFF. In DNA, the CDR3 is TGTGCCAGCAGCAGTCGGACTAGCGGGAATGAGCAGTTCTTC.

The chain combines TRBV7-2 with TRBJ2-1; TRBD2 matches at 9 bases. The CDR3 runs to 13 residues. Germline V gives CDR1 SGHTA, CDR2 FQGNSA. Losses at the gene ends were 5 bases for V and 14 bases for J; bases not matched to a gene: 10. The CDR3 spells CASSPAGQREEFF. The CDR3 bases are TGTGCCAGCAGCCCAGCTGGCCAGCGGGAGGAGTTCTTC.

This clone was detected once. This sequence joins TRBV7-9 and TRBJ2-1, with 8 bases lining up with TRBD2. V dropped 5 bases and J dropped 3; count of bases not matched to a gene: 6. This CDR3 spans 15 amino acids. The V gene's germline CDR1 is SEHNR and CDR2 FQNEAQ (reference sequence). In nucleotides, the CDR3 is TGTGCCAGCAGCCAGAGGGGACTAGTCTACAATGAGCAGTTCTTC. Encoded protein: CASSQRGLVYNEQFF.

The chain joins TRBV6-5 to TRBJ2-7; maybe TRBD1 (6 bases). The CDR3 totals 13 residues. Germline V lookup: CDR1 MNHEY, CDR2 SVGAGI. V was shortened by 8 bases and J by 3 bases, with 14 bases between the two germline ends. The CDR3 DNA reads as TGTGCCAGCCACACGGTGGACAGCTACGAGCAGTACTTC. Protein product: CASHTVDSYEQYF.

The chain has TRBV28 and TRBJ1-5, with D tentatively TRBD1 (5 bases). This CDR3 is 16 amino acids long. Germline V CDR1 and CDR2: MDHEN, SYDVKM. V was pared by 10 bases and J by 3 bases, with 22 bases between. The CDR3 DNA reads TGTGCCACCTCATATCGGACCGGGACCTCCAATCAGCCCCAGCATTTT. It encodes CATSYRTGTSNQPQHF.

This clone was recorded only once. The rearrangement links TRBV10-3 to TRBJ1-2; D is unresolved. CDR3 length equals 13 residues. V was cut by 2 bases and J by 7 bases, with 11 bases left in between. In germline, CDR1 is ENHRY, CDR2 SYGVKD. CDR3 sequence: CAISEMGEGGYTF. Written as DNA, the CDR3 is TGTGCCATCAGTGAGATGGGTGAAGGTGGCTACACCTTC.

The CDR3 coding sequence is TGCGCCAGCAGGCTAGCGGAAGCCTACAATGAGCAGTTCTTC. Amino acid sequence: CASRLAEAYNEQFF. V usage is TRBV4-1 and J usage is TRBJ2-1, with 7 bases aligning to TRBD2. Losses at the gene ends were 6 bases for V and 2 bases for J; bases not matched to a gene: 4. CDR1 and CDR2 (germline): MGHRA, YSYEKL. CDR3 length equals 14 residues.

The V and J genes are TRBV28 and TRBJ1-2; possible D gene TRBD1, 6 bases. V was pared by 8 bases and J by 8 bases, with 15 bases between. CDR3 length: 12 amino acids. The germline V gene has CDR1 MDHEN and CDR2 SYDVKM. The CDR3 DNA reads TGTGCCAGCGGGACACCGCAGGGGGGCTACACCTTC. Translating gives CASGTPQGGYTF.

The J gene is TRBJ2-7, the V gene TRBV4-1; D may be TRBD1 (6 bases). The CDR3 has 15 residues. The V end lost 1 base, the J end lost 5 bases, and 15 bases lay between the germline ends. Germline V lookup: CDR1 MGHRA, CDR2 YSYEKL. In DNA, the CDR3 is TGCGCCAGCAGCCAAGTCGGTCAGGGGACGCACGAGCAGTACTTC. Its protein is CASSQVGQGTHEQYF.

The V gene is TRBV7-3, the J gene TRBJ2-5; TRBD1 matches at 9 bases. Trimming removed 0 bases from V and 6 bases from J; junction bases left unmatched: 11. The CDR3 totals 17 residues. Per the germline V gene, CDR1 is SGHTA and CDR2 is FQGTGA. The DNA of the CDR3 is TGTGCCAGCAGCTTAACTGGTCCGACAGGGGGAAAACAGACCCAGTACTTC. Translated: CASSLTGPTGGKQTQYF.

This clone was observed a single time. The chain carries TRBV4-1 and TRBJ2-5; 11 bases are shared with TRBD2. The V and J ends lost 4 bases and 4 bases, in that order; junction bases with no gene match: 2. Germline V CDR1 and CDR2: MGHRA, YSYEKL. This CDR3 comprises 14 residues. DNA for the CDR3: TGCGCCAGCAGCCGTCTAGCGGGAGGAGAGACCCAGTACTTC. Protein product: CASSRLAGGETQYF.

The CDR3 coding sequence is TGTGCCAGCAGCTTTGGCCGACAGACCTACAATGAGCAGTTCTTC. The encoded protein is CASSFGRQTYNEQFF. The V and J genes are TRBV7-2 and TRBJ2-1; possible D gene TRBD1, 5 bases. The CDR3 is 15 amino acids. Germline CDR1 and CDR2: SGHTA and FQGNSA. The V and J ends lost 3 bases and 2 bases respectively, with 11 bases between them.

This sequence joins TRBV6-4 and TRBJ1-2; possible D gene TRBD1, 5 bases. The germline V gene has CDR1 MRHNA and CDR2 SNTAGT. With 6 bases removed from V and 3 bases from J, the gap between germline ends came to 14 bases. There are 14 residues in the CDR3. The CDR3 protein is CASSLERGDYGYTF. The CDR3 nucleotides read TGTGCCAGCAGCCTGGAGAGGGGAGACTATGGCTACACCTTC.

V usage is TRBV15 and J usage is TRBJ2-3; D could derive from TRBD1 or TRBD2 (6 bases each). The V and J ends lost 1 base and 2 bases respectively, with 19 bases between them. There are 18 residues in the CDR3. The germline V gene has CDR1 LNHNV and CDR2 YYDKDF (reference sequence). CDR3 amino acids: CATSRAKGGWGVTDTQYF. CDR3 in DNA: TGTGCCACCAGCAGAGCCAAGGGGGGCTGGGGGGTCACAGATACGCAGTATTTT.

This clone occurred a few times. V is TRBV7-9 and J is TRBJ1-1; D is unclear. The CDR3 extends over 14 amino acids. V dropped 1 base and J dropped 0 bases, with 6 bases sitting between them. Germline V gene data show CDR1 as SEHNR and CDR2 as FQNEAQ (reference sequence). The CDR3, as DNA: TGTGCCAGCAGCTTAGAGGCCTTGAACACTGAAGCTTTCTTT. It translates to CASSLEALNTEAFF. The full variable domain, rest sourced from reference TRBV7-9 and TRBJ1-1, is DTGVSQNPRHKITKRGQNVTFRCDPISEHNRLYWYRQTLGQGPEFLTYFQNEAQLEKSRLLSDRFSAERPKGSFSTLEIQRTEQGDSAMYLCASSLEALNTEAFFGQGTRLTVV.

In this sample, this clone turned up once. The chain carries TRBV10-1 and TRBJ2-3; perhaps TRBD2 as D (6 bases). Between the trimmed V and J ends, which lost 2 bases and 0 bases, there was a span of 12 bases. The V gene's germline CDR1 is WNHNN and CDR2 SYGVQD (reference sequence). The CDR3 has 16 amino acids. The CDR3 DNA reads as TGCGCCAGCAGTGAGACCTTAGCGGCTAGCACAGATACGCAGTATTTT. It yields the protein CASSETLAASTDTQYF.

The chain is built from TRBV11-1 and TRBJ2-1; D unclear. V was pared by 1 base and J by 5 bases, with 6 bases between. Germline lookup yields CDR1 SGHAT and CDR2 FQDESV (reference sequence). CDR3 length equals 13 residues. As DNA, the CDR3 is TGTGCCAGCAGCTTAGAGGAGCACAATGAGCAGTTCTTC. Encoded protein: CASSLEEHNEQFF.

Comments on this clone: The sample contains more than one DNA sequence encoding this CDR3. The chain uses TRBV6-1 and TRBJ1-5; D is unclear. CDR1 and CDR2 from the germline V gene are MNHNS and SASEGT. This CDR3 contains 12 residues. V was shortened by 6 bases and J by 0 bases, with 3 bases between the two germline ends. The CDR3 DNA reads TGTGCCAGCAGGGGTAGCAATCAGCCCCAGCATTTT. It yields the protein CASRGSNQPQHF.

The genes are TRBV7-3 and TRBJ1-1, with D hard to call. Trimming removed 5 bases from V and 2 bases from J, with 12 bases in between. Germline V gene data show CDR1 as SGHTA and CDR2 as FQGTGA. This CDR3 spans 14 amino acids. As DNA, the CDR3 is TGTGCCAGCAGCCAAGGAGCGGGAAACACTGAAGCTTTCTTT. Translation gives CASSQGAGNTEAFF. The full variable domain, completed using reference TRBV7-3 and TRBJ1-1, is GAGVSQTPSNKVTEKGKYVELRCDPISGHTALYWYRQSLGQGPEFLIYFQGTGAADDSGLPNDRFFAVRPEGSVSTLKIQRTERGDSAVYLCASSQGAGNTEAFFGQGTRLTVV.

The V call is TRBV19, the J call TRBJ2-2, with 9 bases that match TRBD2. The junction had 10 bases not matched to a gene; V was cut back by 9 bases and J by 5 bases. CDR3 size: 15 residues. From germline, CDR1 is LNHDA and CDR2 SQIVND (reference sequence). Written as DNA, the CDR3 is TGTGCCAGCGGCAGGGGACTAGCAGCTACCGGGGAGCTGTTTTTT. Translation gives CASGRGLAATGELFF.

The V gene is TRBV25-1, the J gene TRBJ2-7, with 8 bases matching TRBD1. This CDR3 contains 16 residues. The germline V gene has CDR1 MGHDK and CDR2 SYGVNS. Trimming took 1 base from V and 6 from J; bases not matched to a gene: 11. In DNA, the CDR3 is TGTGCCAGCAGTGAATTTGGCAGGGGGCACAGTCCCGAGCAGTACTTC. It codes for CASSEFGRGHSPEQYF.

The chain employs TRBV5-4 and TRBJ2-5, with 9 bases matching TRBD1. This CDR3 is 15 amino acids long. J lost 2 bases, V lost 4 bases, and 6 bases had no gene match. Per germline, CDR1 SGHNT and CDR2 YYREEE (reference sequence). DNA for the CDR3: TGTGCCAGCAGCCCACGGGACAGGGTTCAAGAGACCCAGTACTTC. It codes for CASSPRDRVQETQYF.